This T cell receptor (beta chain) is from a study of cytomegalovirus exposure and HLA in healthy donors. Only a few counts were recorded for this clone. Its specificity is not known. This PCR relied on a set of 60 Vbeta primers and 13 Jbeta primers. Assay: immunoSEQ multiplex PCR; the TCRdb copy retains only in-frame clones and omits some. The top ten hold 3.8% of the sample, which has more than 90,000 clones, about 79% seen once. Germline CDR1 reads GTSNPN; CDR2 reads SVGIG (reference sequence). The CDR3 totals 17 residues. Between the trimmed V and J ends, which lost 1 base and 0 bases, there was a span of 13 bases. General study results and limits: Later analysis placed DRB1 highest and HLA-C lowest in TCR association rates, which differed by HLA locus. When presence/absence was analysed, sequencing depth was taken to be roughly uniform across donors.

Sequenced material: PBMCs. The chain has TRBV30 and TRBJ2-6; possible D gene TRBD2, 5 bases. The receptor was isolated from a man between 50 and 59 years old in good health and CMV-seronegative. CDR3 in amino acids: CAWSAASSHSGANVLTF. CDR3 DNA: TGTGCCTGGAGTGCTGCTAGCAGTCACTCTGGGGCCAACGTCCTGACTTTC.